The 26 T cell receptor beta chains listed next were all sequenced from one sample in a study of beta chain features in type 1 diabetes. Study outcomes and limitations: TCRB CDR3 length was moderately but significantly reduced in all four CD4+ subsets of Type 1 diabetes patients.

These receptors have no known antigen. What was sequenced were expressed TCRB transcripts, since all of the isolated RNA had been reverse transcribed. This table comes from immunoSEQ multiplex PCR, and its TCRdb copy is limited to in-frame clones, with some not included. The sample shows 95,000 to 110,000 clones, around 30% of them seen only once. The sequencing input was central memory CD4+ T cells from blood. These receptors were obtained from a woman between 18 and 29 years old with type 1 diabetes.

This clone has only a few counts. The rearrangement joins TRBV18 to TRBJ1-1; 8 bases line up with TRBD1. Germline V CDR1 and CDR2: KGHSH, LQKENI. This CDR3 has 17 amino acids. J lost 0 bases, V lost 5 bases, and 11 bases had no gene match. The CDR3 DNA sequence: TGTGCCAGCTCATCACGGCCGGAGGACAGGGTGAACACTGAAGCTTTCTTT. Protein sequence: CASSSRPEDRVNTEAFF.

V gene TRBV28 combines with J gene TRBJ2-2, with D perhaps TRBD1 (5 bases). Germline CDR1 is MDHEN and CDR2 is SYDVKM. V lost 6 bases and J lost 1, with 15 bases in between. CDR3 length equals 16 residues. CDR3 in DNA: TGTGCCAGCAGATCAACAGGTTTAGTGAACACCGGGGAGCTGTTTTTT. Its translation is CASRSTGLVNTGELFF.

The gene calls are TRBV27 and TRBJ2-4, with D perhaps TRBD2 (5 bases). The CDR3 runs 15 residues. Looked up from germline, CDR1 is MNHEY and CDR2 is SMNVEV (reference sequence). Trimming took off 5 bases at V and 0 bases at J, with 11 bases between the two ends. The CDR3 spells CASSPAGVAKNIQYF. As DNA, the CDR3 is TGTGCCAGCAGTCCCGCCGGGGTAGCCAAAAACATTCAGTACTTC.

The chain recombines TRBV27 with TRBJ2-3; D gene unclear. CDR3 size: 14 residues. Germline CDR1 and CDR2: MNHEY and SMNVEV (reference sequence). V lost 3 bases and J 6 bases, leaving 13 bases between the germline ends. For the CDR3, the DNA is TGTGCCAGCAGTTTGTACCGGGTTAGGGATACGCAGTATTTT. Its protein product is CASSLYRVRDTQYF.

This chain links TRBV6-5 with TRBJ1-1; D is uncertain. The CDR3 covers 11 residues. CDR1 and CDR2 (germline): MNHEY, SVGAGI. Trimming cost V 7 bases and J 9 bases, with 12 bases left between them. The CDR3 DNA reads as TGTGCCAGCAACGGAGGGAGGCAAGCTTTCTTT. This encodes CASNGGRQAFF.

This clone was seen a few times. CDR3 nucleotide sequence: TGTGCCTGGAGTGTAGGGGCGGGAGTCCACGAGCAGTACTTC. Amino acids: CAWSVGAGVHEQYF. The chain links TRBV30 to TRBJ2-7, with 7 bases aligning to TRBD2. The CDR3 totals 14 residues. The V and J ends lost 0 bases and 5 bases, in that order; junction bases with no gene match: 7. Germline-derived CDR1 and CDR2 are GTSNPN and SVGIG (reference sequence). The whole variable domain, filled in from reference TRBV30 and TRBJ2-7, reads SQTIHQWPATLVQPVGSPLSLECTVEGTSNPNLYWYRQAAGRGLQLLFYSVGIGQISSEVPQNLSASRPQDRQFILSSKKLLLSDSGFYLCAWSVGAGVHEQYFGPGTRLTVT.

The chain joins TRBV27 to TRBJ1-2; the match to TRBD1 covers 7 bases. The CDR3 length is 14 residues. Germline loops: CDR1 MNHEY, CDR2 SMNVEV (reference sequence). V lost 6 bases, J lost 4 bases, and 8 bases stayed unmatched. In DNA, the CDR3 is TGTGCCAGCAGGGACCACAGGGGCCTCTATGGCTACACCTTC. As protein: CASRDHRGLYGYTF.

The rearrangement joins TRBV19 to TRBJ1-1; the match to TRBD1 covers 9 bases. Germline trimming cut 3 bases from V and 3 bases from J; bases unmatched to any gene: 5. CDR3 length: 15 amino acids. Germline assignment: CDR1 LNHDA and CDR2 SQIVND (reference sequence). CDR3 in DNA: TGTGCCAGTAGTATGAAGGACAGGGGTCACACTGAAGCTTTCTTT. Translated, it gives CASSMKDRGHTEAFF.

The chain joins TRBV30 to TRBJ1-4; 12 bases line up with TRBD1. Germline V gene data show CDR1 as GTSNPN and CDR2 as SVGIG (reference sequence). CDR3 length equals 15 residues. V lost 5 bases and J lost 7; bases outside the gene matches: 8. CDR3 sequence reads: CAWGGTGGVGEKLFF. The CDR3 region has the DNA TGTGCCTGGGGGGGGACAGGGGGCGTTGGTGAAAAACTGTTTTTT.

This clone occurred a few times. This chain uses TRBV28 with TRBJ1-4, with TRBD1 identical over 8 bases. V trimming: 7 bases; J trimming: 7 bases; junction bases outside the gene matches: 8. Germline CDR1 and CDR2: MDHEN and SYDVKM. The CDR3 is made up of 14 amino acids. The CDR3 sequence: CASNTGTGGEKLFF. In nucleotides, the CDR3 is TGTGCCAGCAACACCGGGACAGGCGGTGAAAAACTGTTTTTT. Variable domain in full (rest from reference TRBV28 and TRBJ1-4): DVKVTQSSRYLVKRTGEKVFLECVQDMDHENMFWYRQDPGLGLRLIYFSYDVKMKEKGDIPEGYSVSREKKERFSLILESASTNQTSMYLCASNTGTGGEKLFFGSGTQLSVL.

This rearrangement joins TRBV4-3 to TRBJ1-2, with a tentative D call TRBD1 (6 bases). The CDR3 length is 14 residues. V shed 1 base and J shed 2 bases, with 8 bases lying between them. Germline V gene sequence: CDR1 LGHNA, CDR2 YSLEER. The CDR3 sequence: CASSQGTANYGYTF. The CDR3 coding sequence is TGCGCCAGCAGCCAAGGGACAGCCAACTATGGCTACACCTTC.

This clone occurred a few times. The chain links TRBV11-3 to TRBJ2-1, with 14 bases lining up with TRBD2. CDR1 and CDR2 (germline): SGHNT, YENEEA. The V gene end was trimmed by 5 bases and the J gene end by 8 bases; junction bases not matched to a gene: 8. The CDR3 length is 16 residues. The CDR3 region has the DNA TGTGCCAGCAGCAAGGGACTAGCGGGAGCCGGGGATGAGCAGTTCTTC. Residues: CASSKGLAGAGDEQFF.

This clone was counted between two and nine times. The chain combines TRBV28 with TRBJ2-3, with D perhaps matching TRBD2 (8 bases). V lost 10 bases to trimming and J lost 8 bases, with 19 bases between them. The CDR3 sequence is 13 residues long. From germline, CDR1 is MDHEN and CDR2 SYDVKM. The CDR3: CATEGGGRPTQYF. Here the CDR3 DNA reads TGTGCCACCGAAGGGGGCGGGAGGCCTACGCAGTATTTT.

The chain is built from TRBV5-4 and TRBJ2-1, with 10 nucleotides matching TRBD2. CDR1 is SGHNT and CDR2 is YYREEE in the germline V gene (reference sequence). The V segment lost 4 bases and the J segment 4 bases; nucleotides outside the gene matches: 11. CDR3 length equals 17 residues. The DNA for the CDR3 is TGTGCCAGCAGCGACGGACTAGCGGCCAACCTATACAATGAGCAGTTCTTC. It translates to CASSDGLAANLYNEQFF.

The chain employs TRBV6-1 and TRBJ2-3; D is possibly TRBD1 (6 bases). The CDR3 runs 14 residues. V was cut by 5 bases and J by 1 base, with 10 bases left in between. Germline V gene sequence: CDR1 MNHNS, CDR2 SASEGT. This CDR3 is CASSPRQGTDTQYF. The CDR3 bases are TGTGCCAGCAGTCCCCGACAGGGCACAGATACGCAGTATTTT.

This clone was seen a handful of times. This chain connects TRBV4-3 to TRBJ2-3; tentative D call: TRBD2 (6 bases). This CDR3 is 18 amino acids long. CDR1 LGHNA and CDR2 YSLEER come from the germline V gene. V lost 0 bases, J lost 2 bases, and 18 bases lay in between. The CDR3 loop reads CASSQDWLRDSNTDTQYF. The CDR3 DNA reads TGCGCCAGCAGCCAAGATTGGCTACGGGACTCAAACACAGATACGCAGTATTTT.

The chain joins TRBV5-1 to TRBJ2-1; TRBD1 agrees at 11 bases. The CDR3 length is 14 residues. V shed 4 bases, J shed 6 bases, and the junction held 3 bases outside the gene matches. Germline-derived CDR1 and CDR2 are SGHRS and YFSETQ. CDR3 loop: CASSRGTGGNEQFF. The DNA of the CDR3 is TGCGCCAGCAGCCGGGGGACAGGGGGCAATGAGCAGTTCTTC.

The J gene is TRBJ2-5, the V gene TRBV20-1; D gene uncertain. The DNA end favors TRBJ2-7, so the J call may be wrong. The CDR3 sequence is 11 residues long. Germline assignment: CDR1 DFQATT and CDR2 SNEGSKA (reference sequence). The CDR3 here is CSAVSRYEQYF. The CDR3 DNA sequence: TGCAGTGCTGTGAGCAGGTACGAGCAGTACTTC.

The chain recombines TRBV5-4 with TRBJ1-2; D call uncertain. The CDR3 runs 13 residues. Between the trimmed V and J ends, which lost 4 bases and 1 base, there was a span of 8 bases. Germline loops: CDR1 SGHNT, CDR2 YYREEE (reference sequence). The CDR3 DNA reads as TGTGCCAGCAGCGACCGGGTTAACTATGGCTACACCTTC. Amino acids: CASSDRVNYGYTF.

The V and J genes are TRBV27 and TRBJ1-2, with a weak D call TRBD1 (5 bases). Germline CDR1 is MNHEY and CDR2 is SMNVEV (reference sequence). CDR3 size: 13 residues. The V gene lost 7 bases and the J gene lost 7 bases, with 16 bases spanning the gap. This CDR3 is CASTPGQGGGYTF. CDR3 DNA sequence: TGTGCCAGCACCCCCGGGCAGGGTGGTGGCTACACCTTC.

This chain joins TRBV7-9 and TRBJ2-5, with TRBD2 matching over 11 bases. The CDR3 loop spans 15 amino acids. The ends lost 5 bases at V and 4 bases at J; junction bases unmatched: 6. Germline CDR1 reads SEHNR; CDR2 reads FQNEAQ (reference sequence). The CDR3 nucleotides read TGTGCCAGCAGCCCGTCACTAGCGGGAGTAGAGACCCAGTACTTC. This gives the protein CASSPSLAGVETQYF. Variable domain in full (rest from reference TRBV7-9 and TRBJ2-5): DTGVSQNPRHKITKRGQNVTFRCDPISEHNRLYWYRQTLGQGPEFLTYFQNEAQLEKSRLLSDRFSAERPKGSFSTLEIQRTEQGDSAMYLCASSPSLAGVETQYFGPGTRLLVL.

V usage is TRBV11-3 and J usage is TRBJ2-3; 7 bases map to TRBD1. Germline V gene data show CDR1 as SGHNT and CDR2 as YENEEA. CDR3 length: 13 residues. V gave up 6 bases and J gave up 5 bases; unmatched junction bases: 5. The DNA for the CDR3 is TGTGCCAGCAGGTCATCAGGGGGAGATACGCAGTATTTT. It is translated as CASRSSGGDTQYF. The full variable domain, completed using reference TRBV11-3 and TRBJ2-3, is EAGVVQSPRYKIIEKKQPVAFWCNPISGHNTLYWYLQNLGQGPELLIRYENEEAVDDSQLPKDRFSAERLKGVDSTLKIQPAELGDSAVYLCASRSSGGDTQYFGPGTRLTVL.

The V and J genes are TRBV2 and TRBJ2-1, with D perhaps matching TRBD1 (6 bases). Between the trimmed V and J ends, which lost 1 base and 8 bases, there was a span of 21 bases. The CDR3 extends over 17 amino acids. CDR1 is SNHLY, CDR2 FYNNEI, per germline. This chain's CDR3 is CASSEVGGSGRGYEQFF. The CDR3 bases are TGTGCCAGCAGTGAAGTAGGTGGTTCCGGCAGGGGATATGAGCAGTTCTTC.

The chain employs TRBV25-1 and TRBJ2-2, with TRBD1 as a possible D gene (5 bases). Germline V gives CDR1 MGHDK, CDR2 SYGVNS. The CDR3 runs to 14 residues. The germline V and J ends were trimmed by 4 bases and 8 bases, with 14 bases remaining between them. The CDR3 DNA follows: TGTGCCAGCAGTGCCTGGACAAAACCGGGGGAGCTGTTTTTT. Encoded protein: CASSAWTKPGELFF.

The CDR3 loop reads CASSKTGNEQFF. As DNA, the CDR3 is TGTGCCAGCAGTAAAACAGGAAACGAGCAGTTCTTC. The chain carries TRBV27 and TRBJ2-1; weak D call: TRBD1 (5 bases). CDR1 is MNHEY, CDR2 SMNVEV, per germline (reference sequence). Trimming cost V 5 bases and J 10 bases, with 12 bases left between them. The CDR3 has 12 amino acids.

In its sample, this clone was seen a few times. CDR3 DNA: TGTGCCAGCAGCTTAGCGAGCGCGGGAGGCGAGCAGTACTTC. This codes for CASSLASAGGEQYF. The chain joins TRBV7-8 to TRBJ2-7, with TRBD2 matching 8 bases. There are 14 residues in the CDR3. Germline V CDR1 and CDR2: SGHVS, FQNEAQ. The trim removed 0 bases at V and 6 bases at J, leaving 4 bases unmatched. Filled out from reference TRBV7-8 and TRBJ2-7, the complete variable domain reads GAGVSQSPRYKVAKRGQDVALRCDPISGHVSLFWYQQALGQGPEFLTYFQNEAQLDKSGLPSDRFFAERPEGSVSTLKIQRTQQEDSAVYLCASSLASAGGEQYFGPGTRLTVT.